The 21 T cell receptor beta chains below all came from one sample that was sequenced in a study of T cells after yellow fever vaccination (dated by TCRdb to between 2018 and 2021). Explained via the paper, the treatment or condition label denotes: live attenuated yellow fever vaccine strain. The library was produced with 5' RACE. These reads were obtained on an Illumina HiSeq 2500. TCRdb's own reprocessing of the public reads used fastp at Q25 and MiXCR and kept productive beta chains. Rows are unified per CDR3 protein, each entry keeping the most common DNA and genes. The sample contains a few hundred thousand distinct CDR3 sequences, about 17% of them found a single time. The ten largest clones take up roughly a sixth of the sample. The sample in question was PBMCs, obtained about 5 days after the first yellow fever vaccination. The receptors derive from a man younger than 35 who received the YFV17D yellow fever vaccine.

The chain uses TRBV9 and TRBJ1-4; perhaps TRBD1 as D (5 bases). Looked up from germline, CDR1 is SGDLS and CDR2 is YYNGEE. The CDR3 sequence is 17 residues long. V shed 0 bases and J shed 7 bases, with 19 bases lying between them. This CDR3 is CASSVGRAEGIGEKLFF. In DNA, the CDR3 is TGTGCCAGCAGCGTAGGCAGGGCCGAGGGGATCGGTGAAAAACTGTTTTTT.

This clonotype was seen a handful of times. The CDR3 reads CASSSGPGTSGYTF. The DNA of the CDR3 is TGTGCCAGCAGCTCTGGGCCGGGGACTTCTGGCTACACCTTC. V is TRBV5-8 and J is TRBJ1-2, with D maybe TRBD1 (5 bases). Germline values: CDR1 SGHTS, CDR2 YDEGEE. This CDR3 has 14 residues. Trimming stripped 3 bases from V and 7 bases from J, with 16 bases between. The full variable domain, completed using reference TRBV5-8 and TRBJ1-2, is EAGVTQSPTHLIKTRGQQATLRCSPISGHTSVYWYQQALGLGLQFLLWYDEGEERNRGNFPPRFSGRQFPNYSSELNVNALELEDSALYLCASSSGPGTSGYTFGSGTRLTVV.

The chain has TRBV4-1 and TRBJ1-4; TRBD1 aligns across 9 bases. J gave up 8 bases and V 4 bases, and 8 bases lay outside the gene matches. Germline loops: CDR1 MGHRA, CDR2 YSYEKL. The CDR3 contains 15 residues. CDR3 region: CASSRGQGVREKLFF. CDR3 nucleotides: TGCGCCAGCAGCCGGGGACAGGGCGTTCGGGAAAAACTGTTTTTT.

This chain uses TRBV7-9 with TRBJ2-3; D possibly corresponds to TRBD1 (5 bases). In germline, CDR1 is SEHNR, CDR2 FQNEAQ (reference sequence). The CDR3 totals 15 residues. V lost 5 bases and J 0 bases, leaving 12 bases between the germline ends. The CDR3 nucleotides read TGTGCCAGCAGCGTCAGACAGTTAAGCACAGATACGCAGTATTTT. Residues: CASSVRQLSTDTQYF.

This clonotype was seen a few times. J is TRBJ1-5 and V is TRBV6-6, with unresolved D. Germline CDR1 and CDR2: MNHNY and SVGAGI (reference sequence). V was trimmed by 7 bases and J by 3 bases, leaving 1 base between them. The CDR3 covers 10 residues. The CDR3 protein is CASNNQPQHF. CDR3 bases: TGTGCCAGCAACAATCAGCCCCAGCATTTT.

This chain links TRBV5-6 with TRBJ2-5, with D unclear. V lost 0 bases to trimming and J lost 3 bases, with 6 bases between them. The length of the CDR3 is 13 residues. Germline values: CDR1 SGHDT, CDR2 YYEEEE. For the CDR3, the DNA is TGTGCCAGCAGCTTGGATGAGGAAGAGACCCAGTACTTC. It encodes CASSLDEEETQYF.

The rearrangement joins TRBV7-6 to TRBJ1-1; D not resolved. The CDR3 extends over 15 amino acids. Germline CDR1 reads SGHVS; CDR2 reads FNYEAQ. Trimming pared 0 bases from V and 4 bases from J, leaving 12 bases between. The CDR3 DNA is TGTGCCAGCAGCTTAGCGTACAGCCAAAGCACTGAAGCTTTCTTT. Its protein is CASSLAYSQSTEAFF.

In its sample, this clonotype was seen once. The chain carries TRBV18 and TRBJ1-3, with no clear D. The CDR3 sequence is 14 residues long. Germline CDR1 and CDR2: KGHSH and LQKENI. Trimming left V 2 bases short and J 0 bases short, with 5 bases between. CDR3 loop: CASSPKSSGNTIYF. The CDR3 coding sequence is TGTGCCAGCTCACCAAAGAGCTCTGGAAACACCATATATTTT.

In DNA form, the CDR3 reads TGTGCCTGGAGCCGCTCGAACCGTTCCTACAATGAGCAGTTCTTC. Its translation: CAWSRSNRSYNEQFF. The chain combines TRBV30 with TRBJ2-1; D gene unclear. There are 15 residues in the CDR3. V lost 3 bases to trimming and J lost 1 base, with 13 bases between them. Germline V CDR1 and CDR2: GTSNPN, SVGIG (reference sequence).

This clonotype has a count of ten or more. V usage is TRBV20-1 and J usage is TRBJ2-3; 11 bases align to TRBD2. CDR3 size: 17 residues. V lost 6 bases, J lost 3 bases, and 14 bases stayed unmatched. The germline CDR1 and CDR2 sequences are DFQATT and SNEGSKA (reference sequence). The CDR3 coding sequence is TGCAGTGCCTCCAGGGGGTTAGCGGGGGGGCCGACAGATACGCAGTATTTT. As protein: CSASRGLAGGPTDTQYF.

The sample holds a few counts of this clonotype. The chain uses TRBV5-1 and TRBJ2-6; tentatively, D is TRBD1 (5 bases). The V gene's germline CDR1 is SGHRS and CDR2 YFSETQ. The CDR3 length is 15 residues. With 0 bases removed from V and 2 bases from J, the gap between germline ends came to 6 bases. The CDR3 DNA reads TGCGCCAGCAGCTTGGAGACAGCTGGGGCCAACGTCCTGACTTTC. It translates to CASSLETAGANVLTF.

The chain combines TRBV28 with TRBJ2-5, with 8 bases identical to TRBD1. The CDR3 has 16 amino acids. Losses at the gene ends were 5 bases for V and 3 bases for J; bases not matched to a gene: 11. Germline-derived CDR1 and CDR2 are MDHEN and SYDVKM. The CDR3 here is CASSPSQGASKETQYF. The CDR3, as DNA: TGTGCCAGCAGTCCCTCGCAGGGGGCGTCTAAAGAGACCCAGTACTTC.

This clonotype was recorded a few times. V and J are TRBV18 and TRBJ2-3; D is unclear. V was clipped by 3 bases and J by 5 bases, with 6 bases between them. The CDR3 contains 12 residues. Germline V gives CDR1 KGHSH, CDR2 LQKENI. CDR3 region: CASSPSQDTQYF. CDR3 bases: TGTGCCAGCTCACCCAGCCAAGATACGCAGTATTTT.

This clonotype was observed at least ten times. The chain links TRBV20-1 to TRBJ1-1; TRBD1 might be the D (5 bases). The CDR3 runs 14 residues. Looked up from germline, CDR1 is DFQATT and CDR2 is SNEGSKA (reference sequence). V was cut by 5 bases and J by 0 bases, with 13 bases left in between. CDR3 sequence reads: CSARAGGVNTEAFF. CDR3 bases: TGCAGTGCTCGGGCTGGGGGGGTGAACACTGAAGCTTTCTTT.

This clonotype was counted ten times or more. This chain links TRBV4-3 with TRBJ1-1; 7 bases agree with TRBD1. The germline gives CDR1 LGHNA, CDR2 YSLEER. V lost 3 bases and J lost 8; bases outside the gene matches: 3. This CDR3 has 12 residues. This chain's CDR3 is CASSHLQGEAFF. In nucleotides, the CDR3 is TGCGCCAGCAGCCATCTACAGGGGGAAGCTTTCTTT.

The sample holds a few counts of this clonotype. The rearrangement links TRBV19 to TRBJ2-2, with D possibly being TRBD2 (5 bases). CDR1 and CDR2 (germline): LNHDA, SQIVND (reference sequence). The V end was cut by 9 bases, the J end by 3 bases, with 11 bases between. CDR3 length: 13 residues. In DNA, the CDR3 is TGTGCCAGCCCTTGGGAGCACACCGGGGAGCTGTTTTTT. Translating gives CASPWEHTGELFF.

The chain couples TRBV20-1 to TRBJ1-1; possible D gene TRBD1, 5 bases. With 6 bases removed from V and 3 bases from J, the gap between germline ends came to 17 bases. Germline V CDR1 and CDR2: DFQATT, SNEGSKA (reference sequence). This CDR3 has 14 residues. The CDR3 sequence is CSAPRGGADTEAFF. The CDR3 bases are TGCAGTGCCCCCCGAGGAGGGGCCGACACTGAAGCTTTCTTT.

This clonotype was seen only a few times. The gene calls are TRBV6-5 and TRBJ2-5; 9 nucleotides align to TRBD1. The V segment lost 3 bases and the J segment 2 bases; nucleotides outside the gene matches: 13. Germline V gives CDR1 MNHEY, CDR2 SVGAGI. The CDR3 runs 18 residues. CDR3 amino acids: CASSYSFSGTGWQETQYF. The CDR3 DNA is TGTGCCAGCAGTTATTCTTTCTCCGGGACAGGGTGGCAAGAGACCCAGTACTTC.

This chain connects TRBV4-3 to TRBJ1-5; tentatively, D is TRBD1 (6 bases). Between the trimmed V and J ends, which lost 0 bases and 3 bases, there was a span of 15 bases. Germline-derived CDR1 and CDR2 are LGHNA and YSLEER. CDR3 size: 17 residues. The CDR3 nucleotides are TGCGCCAGCAGCCAAGAAATGACAGGAGCCTTCAATCAGCCCCAGCATTTT. It translates to CASSQEMTGAFNQPQHF.

As to this clonotype: At one end, the junction sequence differs from germline, possibly due to a read error. This chain joins TRBV6-1 and TRBJ1-4, with TRBD1 matching over 8 bases. In germline, CDR1 is MNHNS, CDR2 SASEGT. The length of the CDR3 is 11 residues. Written as DNA, the CDR3 is TGTGCCAGCAGTGAAGCCGGGGGACAGGTTTTT. This gives the protein CASSEAGGQVF.

This clonotype was seen more than once but under ten times. The rearrangement joins TRBV3-1 to TRBJ2-2, with a tentative D call TRBD1 (6 bases). Germline CDR1 LGHDT, CDR2 YNNKEL (reference sequence). The V end was cut by 4 bases, the J end by 6 bases, with 12 bases between. The CDR3 has 14 amino acids. The CDR3 DNA sequence: TGTGCCAGCAGCCCGTCCCAGGGGCCCGGGGAGCTGTTTTTT. It yields the protein CASSPSQGPGELFF.